This entry concerns a single TCR beta chain. The antigen remains unidentified. Germline V gene data show CDR1 as LNHNV and CDR2 as YYDKDF (reference sequence). V dropped 4 bases and J dropped 5; count of bases not matched to a gene: 6. This CDR3 region has 15 residues. TCRdb ran MiXCR on the reads and lists one entry per CDR3 protein. The sample carries more than 400,000 distinct CDR3 sequences, less than 30% recorded once. This specimen belongs to a study of T cell repertoires in cytomegalovirus infection. Overall study results and limits: Identification of carriers of CMV plus the relevant HLA was achieved through cumulative public TCR beta family frequency. HLA-C-restricted CMV clonotypes gave the most frequent clonotype in two of eight donors.

Sequencing was carried out using PBMCs. This TCR derives from a human donor in good health (CMV status not recorded). Some clones in this sample may be carry-over from other donors' samples. The chain links TRBV15 to TRBJ2-5; 11 bases are shared with TRBD2. The CDR3 nucleotides read TGTGCCACCAGCATTACGACTAGCGGGGAGGAGACCCAGTACTTC. It is translated as CATSITTSGEETQYF. The entire variable domain, with the rest obtained from reference TRBV15 and TRBJ2-5, is as follows: DAMVIQNPRYQVTQFGKPVTLSCSQTLNHNVMYWYQQKSSQAPKLLFHYYDKDFNNEADTPDNFQSRRPNTSFCFLDIRSPGLGDTAMYLCATSITTSGEETQYFGPGTRLLVL.